A selection of T cell receptor beta chains follows, all from one sample in a study of CD4 T cells in relation to SARS-CoV-2 and coronaviruses. Only in-frame clones appear in the TCRdb table, and some are missing; sequencing was by immunoSEQ multiplex PCR. The sample lists over 15,000 clones; around 80% were seen once. Their antigens are not known. The source material was CD4+ T cells from PBMCs, cultured in vitro. The receptors originated from a human donor in good health. Both conserved end residues are part of each CDR3. The D gene is left open where the match is weak. Some rows have no size entry. The others give once, few or many, or a class for an expanded clone.

D: TRBD1
J: TRBJ1-5
V: TRBV11-2
size: once
DNA: TGTGCCAGCAGCGCGACAGGGAGTCATCAGCCCCAGCATTTT
CDR3: CASSATGSHQPQHF

D: TRBD1
J: TRBJ2-1
V: TRBV5-1
size: NA
DNA: TGCGCCAGCAGGGCGGGGACAGGCGACTCCTACAATGAGCAGTTCTTC
CDR3: CASRAGTGDSYNEQFF

D: TRBD1
J: TRBJ2-7
V: TRBV4-3
size: NA
DNA: TGCGCCAGCAGCCAAGGACAGGGGGAAGAGGAGCAGTACTTC
CDR3: CASSQGQGEEEQYF

D: TRBD1
J: TRBJ2-2
V: TRBV9
size: few
DNA: TGTGCCAGCAGTGCTGGGACAGGGAACACCGGGGAGCTGTTTTTT
CDR3: CASSAGTGNTGELFF

D: NA
J: TRBJ1-5
V: TRBV7-2
size: once
DNA: TGTGCCAGCAGCTTAGAGGGGGTTCGCAATCAGCCCCAGCATTTT
CDR3: CASSLEGVRNQPQHF

D: NA
J: TRBJ2-3
V: TRBV5-6
size: NA
DNA: TGTGCCAGCATCGATTCCGGGACATTCAGCACAGATACGCAGTATTTT
CDR3: CASIDSGTFSTDTQYF

D: TRBD2
J: TRBJ2-1
V: TRBV11-2
size: few
DNA: TGTGCCAGCAGCTTAGTACAGTTTCTAGCGGGGGGCAAAAGGAATGAGCAGTTCTTC
CDR3: CASSLVQFLAGGKRNEQFF

D: TRBD2
J: TRBJ2-1
V: TRBV7-3
size: NA
DNA: TGTGCCAGCAGCCGACTAGCGGGGTCCTACAATGAGCAGTTCTTC
CDR3: CASSRLAGSYNEQFF

D: TRBD2
J: TRBJ2-7
V: TRBV5-1
size: NA
DNA: TGCGCCAGCAGCTCGACCCCTAGCGGGAGTTGGTACGAGCAGTACTTC
CDR3: CASSSTPSGSWYEQYF

D: NA
J: TRBJ2-3
V: TRBV10-3
size: NA
DNA: TGTGCCATCACTGCCAGGGGGGACGGCACAGATACGCAGTATTTT
CDR3: CAITARGDGTDTQYF

D: NA
J: TRBJ2-3
V: TRBV4-3
size: NA
DNA: TGCGCCAGCAGCCAAGGGCGACAGTCTAGCACAGATACGCAGTATTTT
CDR3: CASSQGRQSSTDTQYF

D: NA
J: TRBJ1-3
V: TRBV9
size: NA
DNA: TGTGCCAGCAGCGCGCATCGGTTAGGCTCTGGAAACACCATATATTTT
CDR3: CASSAHRLGSGNTIYF

D: NA
J: TRBJ2-7
V: TRBV5-1
size: NA
DNA: TGCGCCAGCAGCTTGGCCGAGAACTCCTACGAGCAGTACTTC
CDR3: CASSLAENSYEQYF

D: TRBD1
J: TRBJ1-1
V: TRBV19
size: NA
DNA: TGTGCCAGTAGTATTAACGAGGGGGCGCCGATCACTGAAGCTTTCTTT
CDR3: CASSINEGAPITEAFF

D: TRBD2
J: TRBJ2-1
V: TRBV6-1
size: once
DNA: TGTGCCAGCAGTGAAGCTTGGCTAGCGGGGACTAACAATGAGCAGTTCTTC
CDR3: CASSEAWLAGTNNEQFF

D: NA
J: TRBJ1-5
V: TRBV6-6
size: few
DNA: TGTGCCAGCAGTCCCAACCCCTCCTACATGGGTGAGCAGCCCCAGCATTTT
CDR3: CASSPNPSYMGEQPQHF

D: TRBD2
J: TRBJ2-7
V: TRBV7-9
size: few
DNA: TGTGCCAGCAGCTTAGCAGCAGCGGGGGGGCACGAGCAGTACTTC
CDR3: CASSLAAAGGHEQYF

D: NA
J: TRBJ2-2
V: TRBV7-2
size: NA
DNA: TGTGCCAGCTCGGGGGGACAGGAGCCCGGGGAGCTGTTTTTT
CDR3: CASSGGQEPGELFF

D: NA
J: TRBJ2-3
V: TRBV19
size: NA
DNA: TGTGCCAGTATTTCGGCGGGGACAGATACGCAGTATTTT
CDR3: CASISAGTDTQYF

D: NA
J: TRBJ2-3
V: TRBV5-4
size: NA
DNA: TGTGCCAGCAGCTTCTATACAGACACAGATACGCAGTATTTT
CDR3: CASSFYTDTDTQYF

D: TRBD1
J: TRBJ1-1
V: TRBV11-3
size: NA
DNA: TGTGCCAGCAGCCACGGACAGGGGGTGACTGAAGCTTTCTTT
CDR3: CASSHGQGVTEAFF

D: NA
J: TRBJ1-4
V: TRBV7-2
size: NA
DNA: TGTGCCAGCAGCTTAATTAGGGATGAAAAACTGTTTTTT
CDR3: CASSLIRDEKLFF

D: TRBD1
J: TRBJ1-3
V: TRBV19
size: NA
DNA: TGTGCCAGTAGTCGGGACAGAACCGACTCTGGAAACACCATATATTTT
CDR3: CASSRDRTDSGNTIYF

D: NA
J: TRBJ1-4
V: TRBV27
size: NA
DNA: TGTGCCAGCAGTACAAAACTGGGGGCAAAACTGTTTTTT
CDR3: CASSTKLGAKLFF

D: NA
J: TRBJ1-2
V: TRBV5-4
size: NA
DNA: TGTGCCAGCAGCTTGGAGAGGTTCGCCTATGGCTACACCTTC
CDR3: CASSLERFAYGYTF

D: NA
J: TRBJ2-1
V: TRBV5-8
size: NA
DNA: TGTGCCAGCAGCTTGGTGATAGTGGAGGGCTACAATGAGCAGTTCTTC
CDR3: CASSLVIVEGYNEQFF

D: NA
J: TRBJ1-1
V: TRBV7-9
size: NA
DNA: TGTGCCAGCACCCCAGGAGCCCCCAGAGAAGCTTTCTTT
CDR3: CASTPGAPREAFF

D: NA
J: TRBJ2-6
V: TRBV14
size: NA
DNA: TGTGCCAGCAGCCAAAACTCTGGGGCCAACGTCCTGACTTTC
CDR3: CASSQNSGANVLTF

D: NA
J: TRBJ2-7
V: TRBV5-1
size: NA
DNA: TGCGCCAGCAGCCTGGGACTCACCTACGAGCAGTACTTC
CDR3: CASSLGLTYEQYF

D: NA
J: TRBJ2-7
V: TRBV29-1
size: few
DNA: TGCAGCGTCAAAGAGCGGTCCTACGAGCAGTACTTC
CDR3: CSVKERSYEQYF

D: NA
J: TRBJ2-1
V: TRBV12-3/TRBV12-4
size: NA
DNA: TGTGCCAGCATTATGTACAATGAGCAGTTCTTC
CDR3: CASIMYNEQFF

D: NA
J: TRBJ1-1
V: TRBV5-1
size: NA
DNA: TGCGCCAGCAGCCCGGGGGGGGGTTTAGGGACTGAAGCTTTCTTT
CDR3: CASSPGGGLGTEAFF

D: NA
J: TRBJ2-7
V: TRBV5-1
size: NA
DNA: TGCGCCAGCAGCTTGGACACCTACGAGCAGTACTTC
CDR3: CASSLDTYEQYF

D: NA
J: TRBJ1-5
V: TRBV7-9
size: NA
DNA: TGTGCCAGCAGCTTTTTCCGGATGGGGCATAGCAATCAGCCCCAGCATTTT
CDR3: CASSFFRMGHSNQPQHF

D: NA
J: TRBJ1-2
V: TRBV30
size: NA
DNA: TGTGCCTGGAGTGTAAGCCCGCGTCCTTTGAACTATGGCTACACCTTC
CDR3: CAWSVSPRPLNYGYTF

D: TRBD2
J: TRBJ2-5
V: TRBV7-2
size: NA
DNA: TGTGCCAGCAGCTTAGGGTGGTCGCGCGGGGGGCCAGAGACCCAGTACTTC
CDR3: CASSLGWSRGGPETQYF

D: TRBD1
J: TRBJ1-1
V: TRBV12-3/TRBV12-4
size: few
DNA: TGTGCCAGCGGGGGACAGGGGGCGGTGGACGCTTTCTTT
CDR3: CASGGQGAVDAFF

D: NA
J: TRBJ2-1
V: TRBV4-3
size: NA
DNA: TGCGCCAGCAGCCAGGGAATCCGGGCGGGGAGTATGAATGAGCAGTTCTTC
CDR3: CASSQGIRAGSMNEQFF

D: TRBD1
J: TRBJ2-1
V: TRBV6-1
size: NA
DNA: TGTGCCAGCAGTGACCTCGGGACAGCCCTAACTGAGCAGTTCTTC
CDR3: CASSDLGTALTEQFF

D: NA
J: TRBJ2-5
V: TRBV5-8
size: few
DNA: TGTGCCAGCAGAGCCGGGAACCCCGGTTTTGTGACCCAGTACTTC
CDR3: CASRAGNPGFVTQYF

D: NA
J: TRBJ2-7
V: TRBV27
size: NA
DNA: TGTGCCAGCAGTTTATCTCTAGCGACCTACGAGCAGTACTTC
CDR3: CASSLSLATYEQYF

D: NA
J: TRBJ1-2
V: TRBV2
size: NA
DNA: TGTGCCAGCAGTGATTGGGGGTCTGACTATGGCTACACCTTC
CDR3: CASSDWGSDYGYTF

D: NA
J: TRBJ1-3
V: TRBV10-3
size: NA
DNA: TGTGCCATCAGCGGGGCTGTGGACACCATATATTTT
CDR3: CAISGAVDTIYF

D: TRBD2
J: TRBJ2-1
V: TRBV7-9
size: NA
DNA: TGTGCCAGCAGCTTTACTACGCGGGGGGGTCAGTTCTTC
CDR3: CASSFTTRGGQFF

D: NA
J: TRBJ1-2
V: TRBV27
size: NA
DNA: TGTGCCAGCAGTCCCTGGGGAGTTCGGCAGGAGGCCTATGGCTACACCTTC
CDR3: CASSPWGVRQEAYGYTF

D: NA
J: TRBJ2-7
V: TRBV7-9
size: NA
DNA: TGTGCCAGCAGTCATAGCCCAGGGGCCTACGAGCAGTACTTC
CDR3: CASSHSPGAYEQYF

D: NA
J: TRBJ1-1
V: TRBV12-3/TRBV12-4
size: once
DNA: TGTGCCAGCAGTCACGGCCGGGACCTGGGGGCTTTCTTT
CDR3: CASSHGRDLGAFF

D: TRBD2
J: TRBJ2-5
V: TRBV3-1/TRBV3-2
size: NA
DNA: TGTGCCAGCAGCTACCGGGGGGGGACGCAGACCCAGTACTTC
CDR3: CASSYRGGTQTQYF

D: NA
J: TRBJ2-7
V: TRBV6-2/TRBV6-3
size: NA
DNA: TGTGCCAGCACCCCCGCGGGTAGTATGGACTACGAGCAGTACTTC
CDR3: CASTPAGSMDYEQYF

D: NA
J: TRBJ1-6
V: TRBV4-1
size: NA
DNA: TGCGCCAGCAGCCACTCAAAGTTGGGTGCAAATTCACCCCTCCACTTT
CDR3: CASSHSKLGANSPLHF

D: TRBD1
J: TRBJ2-5
V: TRBV5-1
size: NA
DNA: TGCGCCAGCAGCCGTTCCCCCGGGACAGAAGAGACCCAGTACTTC
CDR3: CASSRSPGTEETQYF

D: NA
J: TRBJ2-1
V: TRBV6-2/TRBV6-3
size: NA
DNA: TGTGCCAGCAGTTACAATCGGCAGGGATCGTATGAGCAGTTCTTC
CDR3: CASSYNRQGSYEQFF

D: TRBD1
J: TRBJ1-6
V: TRBV5-5
size: NA
DNA: TGTGCCAGCAGCTTGAACCAGGGGGCTCTTAATTCACCCCTCCACTTT
CDR3: CASSLNQGALNSPLHF

D: TRBD2
J: TRBJ2-2
V: TRBV7-3
size: NA
DNA: TGTGCCAGCAGCTTAAAAATGGGGACTACCACCGGGGAGCTGTTTTTT
CDR3: CASSLKMGTTTGELFF

D: NA
J: TRBJ2-7
V: TRBV7-2
size: NA
DNA: TGTGCCAGCAGATTAGCAGGCTCCTACGAGCAGTACTTC
CDR3: CASRLAGSYEQYF

D: NA
J: TRBJ2-1
V: TRBV4-1
size: NA
DNA: TGCGCCAGCAGCCTGTCGCGATTCTACAATGAGCAGTTCTTC
CDR3: CASSLSRFYNEQFF

D: NA
J: TRBJ2-7
V: TRBV7-9
size: NA
DNA: TGTGCCAGCAGCCCGTGGGGGCAGGTTGGCGAGCAGTACTTC
CDR3: CASSPWGQVGEQYF